Shown below are 28 T cell receptor beta chains from a single sample sequenced in a study of beta chain features in type 1 diabetes. Expressed TCRB transcripts were sequenced because the isolated RNA had all been reverse transcribed beforehand. Clones were sequenced by immunoSEQ multiplex PCR, and TCRdb holds only the in-frame ones, with some missing. The sample holds around 300,000 clones, 8% seen once. The sequenced material came from central memory CD4+ T cells from blood. The receptor source for this set is a woman aged 18-29 years in good health.

This clone showed up just a few times. The chain has TRBV19 and TRBJ2-1, with TRBD1 as a possible D gene (6 bases). The germline V gene has CDR1 LNHDA and CDR2 SQIVND (reference sequence). CDR3 length: 17 amino acids. Deletions cut 5 bases from V and 4 bases from J, with 21 bases between. This CDR3 is CASSLMLDLDRYNEQFF. In DNA, the CDR3 is TGTGCCAGTAGTTTGATGCTAGATCTGGACAGATACAATGAGCAGTTCTTC.

This clone was counted between two and nine times. This chain uses TRBV6-5 with TRBJ1-5; 9 bases are shared with TRBD1. Trimming took 7 bases from V and 5 from J; bases not matched to a gene: 6. The CDR3 totals 14 residues. The germline V gene encodes CDR1 MNHEY and CDR2 SVGAGI. In DNA form, the CDR3 reads TGTGCCAGCAAGTCCGGGACAGGGCATCAGCCCCAGCATTTT. As protein: CASKSGTGHQPQHF.

The J gene is TRBJ2-1, the V gene TRBV11-1, with 7 bases that match TRBD1. Germline loops: CDR1 SGHAT, CDR2 FQDESV (reference sequence). The CDR3 covers 14 residues. V gave up 0 bases and J gave up 6 bases; unmatched junction bases: 2. The CDR3 sequence is CASSLATGSNEQFF. In DNA form, the CDR3 reads TGTGCCAGCAGCTTAGCGACAGGGAGCAATGAGCAGTTCTTC.

The chain links TRBV27 to TRBJ2-3, with a weak D call TRBD1 (6 bases). Trimming stripped 3 bases from V and 4 bases from J, with 14 bases between. Germline values: CDR1 MNHEY, CDR2 SMNVEV (reference sequence). This CDR3 is built from 15 residues. CDR3 nucleotide sequence: TGTGCCAGCAGTTTCAGGGCAGGGGAAGCAGATACGCAGTATTTT. Amino acids: CASSFRAGEADTQYF.

The chain employs TRBV7-3 and TRBJ2-6; tentative D call: TRBD2 (6 bases). Germline CDR1 reads SGHTA; CDR2 reads FQGTGA. V lost 5 bases to trimming and J lost 0 bases, with 8 bases between them. This CDR3 has 15 residues. CDR3 sequence (DNA): TGTGCCAGCAGCCTCGGGAGCTCTGGGGCCAACGTCCTGACTTTC. Its translation: CASSLGSSGANVLTF.

This clone was observed a handful of times. The chain has TRBV28 and TRBJ2-7, with D possibly TRBD1 on 5 matching bases. Germline-derived CDR1 and CDR2 are MDHEN and SYDVKM. V was cut by 5 bases and J by 3 bases, with 5 bases left in between. The CDR3 spans 11 residues. Here the CDR3 DNA reads TGTGCCAGCAGTCAGGGCTACGAGCAGTACGTC. It specifies CASSQGYEQYV.

This clone has a handful of counts. This chain uses TRBV4-1 with TRBJ2-7, with TRBD2 as a possible D gene (5 bases). Germline V gene sequence: CDR1 MGHRA, CDR2 YSYEKL. This CDR3 contains 17 residues. V was trimmed by 1 base and J by 2 bases, leaving 18 bases between them. The CDR3 here is CASSQVPGGSPPYEQYF. The CDR3 region has the DNA TGCGCCAGCAGCCAAGTCCCTGGCGGGTCCCCCCCCTACGAGCAGTACTTC.

The chain has TRBV30 and TRBJ2-1; 8 bases agree with TRBD2. The CDR3 contains 16 residues. Germline V CDR1 and CDR2: GTSNPN, SVGIG (reference sequence). J was trimmed by 3 bases and V by 4 bases; bases with no gene match: 11. CDR3 bases: TGTGCCTGGACTCCCAAAGCGGGAGCAATCTACAATGAGCAGTTCTTC. It translates to CAWTPKAGAIYNEQFF.

Only a few counts were recorded for this clone. This chain joins TRBV7-2 and TRBJ2-3, with D hard to call. The germline CDR1 and CDR2 sequences are SGHTA and FQGNSA. The CDR3 has 12 residues. The germline V and J ends were trimmed by 1 base and 8 bases, with 7 bases remaining between them. The CDR3 protein is CASSLDLGTQYF. CDR3 in DNA: TGTGCCAGCAGCTTAGACCTTGGTACGCAGTATTTT.

This clone was detected a few times. The chain carries TRBV11-2 and TRBJ2-1; TRBD1 matches at 7 bases. The CDR3 contains 14 residues. Germline lookup yields CDR1 SGHAT and CDR2 FQNNGV. Germline trimming cut 5 bases from V and 9 bases from J; bases unmatched to any gene: 10. This CDR3 is CASSVQGLSGEQFF. The CDR3 nucleotides read TGTGCCAGCAGCGTACAGGGGCTAAGCGGTGAGCAGTTCTTC.

The gene calls are TRBV15 and TRBJ2-1; 12 nucleotides align to TRBD2. V shed 0 bases and J 6 bases; nucleotides not matched to a gene: 3. CDR1 and CDR2 from the germline V gene are LNHNV and YYDKDF (reference sequence). There are 16 residues in the CDR3. CDR3 bases: TGTGCCACCAGCAGAGATGCTAGCGGGGGGGCCAATGAGCAGTTCTTC. Its protein product is CATSRDASGGANEQFF.

The gene calls are TRBV29-1 and TRBJ2-5, with a weak D call TRBD1 (5 bases). V was shortened by 3 bases and J by 4 bases, with 18 bases between the two germline ends. From germline, CDR1 is SQVTM and CDR2 ANQGSEA. The CDR3 runs 15 residues. DNA for the CDR3: TGCAGCGTTGATTTACCAAGCAGGGTCGGAGAGACCCAGTACTTC. Translated: CSVDLPSRVGETQYF.

A note on this clone: The junction departs from the called germline gene at one end, perhaps through a read error. The rearrangement links TRBV5-4 to TRBJ1-6, with D possibly TRBD1 on 5 matching bases. CDR1 is SGHNT and CDR2 is YYREEE in the germline V gene (reference sequence). This CDR3 spans 16 amino acids. CDR3 region: CASSQDFQGGNSPLHF. CDR3 nucleotides: TGCGCCAGCAGCCAAGATTTCCAGGGCGGTAATTCACCCCTCCACTTT.

There are a few counts of this clone. One end of the junction fails to match germline, which may point to a read error. V is TRBV7-7 and J is TRBJ2-5; either TRBD1 or TRBD2 may fit D (7 bases each). CDR1 is SSHAT and CDR2 is FNYEAQ in the germline V gene (reference sequence). The CDR3 totals 15 residues. The CDR3 is CASSSSPGGGETQYF. DNA of the CDR3: TGTGCTAGCAGCTCTTCGCCAGGGGGAGGGGAGACCCAGTACTTC.

The chain joins TRBV5-4 to TRBJ2-5, with 12 nucleotides matching TRBD2. The V gene end was trimmed by 3 bases and the J gene end by 1 base; junction bases not matched to a gene: 4. CDR1 and CDR2 from the germline V gene are SGHNT and YYREEE (reference sequence). The CDR3 totals 16 residues. CDR3 residues: CASSSTSGRLQETQYF. Here the CDR3 DNA reads TGTGCCAGCAGCTCTACTAGCGGGAGGCTCCAAGAGACCCAGTACTTC.

The CDR3 DNA reads TGCGCCAGCAGCTTGGCCCGTATTAACACTGAAGCTTTCTTT. Its translation is CASSLARINTEAFF. The chain has TRBV5-1 and TRBJ1-1; D gene unclear. Trimming cost V 0 bases and J 2 bases, with 8 bases left between them. The CDR3 extends over 14 amino acids. Looked up from germline, CDR1 is SGHRS and CDR2 is YFSETQ.

In its sample, this clone was seen many times. Other DNA sequences in this specimen translate into the identical CDR3. The rearrangement links TRBV6-6 to TRBJ2-1; D is possibly TRBD2 (5 bases). This CDR3 has 13 amino acids. In germline, CDR1 is MNHNY, CDR2 SVGAGI (reference sequence). V lost 4 bases and J 4 bases, leaving 8 bases between the germline ends. In DNA, the CDR3 is TGTGCCAGCAGTTCGACTATTTACAATGAGCAGTTCTTC. It specifies CASSSTIYNEQFF.

The table lists this clone with a few counts. The chain recombines TRBV11-3 with TRBJ2-5; weak D call: TRBD2 (5 bases). This CDR3 spans 13 amino acids. Germline V gene sequence: CDR1 SGHNT, CDR2 YENEEA. V dropped 5 bases and J dropped 3 bases, with 10 bases sitting between them. The CDR3 region is CASSGGLEETQYF. In DNA, the CDR3 is TGTGCCAGCAGCGGCGGGTTAGAAGAGACCCAGTACTTC.

The rearrangement uses TRBV6-5 and TRBJ2-7, with D perhaps matching TRBD1 (5 bases). This CDR3 comprises 14 residues. The V and J ends lost 4 bases and 1 base respectively, with 11 bases between them. Looked up from germline, CDR1 is MNHEY and CDR2 is SVGAGI. Here the CDR3 reads CASSWTTASYEQYF. The DNA of the CDR3 is TGTGCCAGCAGTTGGACGACAGCTTCCTACGAGCAGTACTTC.

This rearrangement joins TRBV18 to TRBJ2-2; 7 bases line up with TRBD1. Germline V gene lookup returns CDR1 KGHSH and CDR2 LQKENI. The length of the CDR3 is 16 residues. The V gene end was trimmed by 2 bases and the J gene end by 0 bases; junction bases not matched to a gene: 3. The CDR3 sequence: CASSPRGRTNTGELFF. The CDR3 coding sequence is TGTGCCAGCTCACCAAGGGGGCGCACGAACACCGGGGAGCTGTTTTTT.

This clone was seen more than once but under ten times. This CDR3 is CASRMGTGVMNEQFF. The CDR3 region has the DNA TGTGCCAGCAGGATGGGGACAGGGGTAATGAATGAGCAGTTCTTC. V and J are TRBV6-5 and TRBJ2-1; TRBD1 agrees at 10 bases. Germline CDR1 is MNHEY and CDR2 is SVGAGI. V was pared by 6 bases and J by 7 bases, with 9 bases of the junction left unmatched. The CDR3 length is 15 residues.

A few counts support this clone. The sample carries other DNA sequences with the same CDR3. The chain carries TRBV18 and TRBJ2-1, with D unresolved. From germline, CDR1 is KGHSH and CDR2 LQKENI. V lost 3 bases and J 3 bases, leaving 3 bases between the germline ends. The CDR3 runs to 12 residues. The CDR3 region is CASSPGYNEQFF. CDR3 sequence (DNA): TGTGCCAGCTCACCGGGCTACAATGAGCAGTTCTTC.

This clone has a handful of counts. DNA of the CDR3: TGTGCCAGCAGTGGGCTGGGACAGGGGTTCGAAAAACTGTTTTTT. Protein: CASSGLGQGFEKLFF. V is TRBV6-5 and J is TRBJ1-4; 10 bases agree with TRBD1. Germline V gene lookup returns CDR1 MNHEY and CDR2 SVGAGI. The junction had 8 bases not matched to a gene; V was cut back by 5 bases and J by 8 bases. This CDR3 has 15 amino acids.

This clone was recorded a few times. The chain combines TRBV4-3 with TRBJ2-7; 12 bases are a match to TRBD1. CDR1 is LGHNA and CDR2 is YSLEER in the germline V gene. The V segment lost 8 bases and the J segment 1 base; nucleotides outside the gene matches: 12. This CDR3 comprises 17 residues. The CDR3 sequence: CASLARDRGRRSYEQYV. DNA of the CDR3: TGCGCCAGCCTCGCCCGGGACAGGGGGCGAAGATCCTACGAGCAGTACGTC.

This clone was observed a few times. The V and J genes are TRBV18 and TRBJ1-1; D is ambiguous. Germline V gene lookup returns CDR1 KGHSH and CDR2 LQKENI. Trimming pared 3 bases from V and 1 base from J, leaving 9 bases between. The CDR3 is 14 amino acids. This CDR3 is CASSPIPKNTEAFF. DNA for the CDR3: TGTGCCAGCTCACCGATACCGAAGAACACTGAAGCTTTCTTT.

The chain joins TRBV5-4 to TRBJ1-2; no clear D. Trimming removed 4 bases from V and 4 bases from J, with 11 bases in between. The CDR3 totals 13 residues. Looked up from germline, CDR1 is SGHNT and CDR2 is YYREEE (reference sequence). CDR3 residues: CASSGLEGYGYTF. Written as DNA, the CDR3 is TGTGCCAGCAGCGGCTTAGAGGGCTATGGCTACACCTTC.

Only a few counts were recorded for this clone. V usage is TRBV9 and J usage is TRBJ2-3; TRBD2 aligns across 9 bases. This CDR3 region has 17 residues. The V gene's germline CDR1 is SGDLS and CDR2 YYNGEE. V trimming: 0 bases; J trimming: 3 bases; junction bases outside the gene matches: 8. DNA for the CDR3: TGTGCCAGCAGCGTAGGACCCGGCGGGAGGGCGACAGATACGCAGTATTTT. It specifies CASSVGPGGRATDTQYF.

The sample holds a few counts of this clone. J is TRBJ2-5 and V is TRBV5-1, with D tentatively TRBD1 or TRBD2 (5 bases each). The V and J ends lost 4 bases and 5 bases respectively, with 12 bases between them. The CDR3 extends over 13 amino acids. CDR1 SGHRS and CDR2 YFSETQ come from the germline V gene. CDR3 coding DNA: TGCGCCAGCAGCGGGGGTCAGTGGGAGACCCAGTACTTC. This gives the protein CASSGGQWETQYF.